The 25 T cell receptor beta chains below all came from one sample that was sequenced in a study of T cell responses to AZD1222 COVID-19 vaccine. The method was immunoSEQ multiplex PCR; TCRdb's version includes in-frame clones alone and lacks a portion of them. The repertoire holds about 68,000 clones, approximately 90% seen once, with about 2.5% in the top ten. The sample in question was peripheral blood, obtained on day 0 of AZD1222 vaccination. The receptor source for this set is an adult in good health.

This clone was seen only once. The V gene is TRBV7-7, the J gene TRBJ2-1; the D is unclear. The CDR3 is made up of 16 amino acids. V lost 5 bases, J lost 1 base, and 15 bases lay in between. Per germline, CDR1 SSHAT and CDR2 FNYEAQ (reference sequence). CDR3 coding DNA: TGTGCCAGCAGCCCCCGCCGAGCCCCGTCCTACAATGAGCAGTTCTTC. This encodes CASSPRRAPSYNEQFF.

This chain links TRBV28 with TRBJ1-2; TRBD1 matches 7 bases. This CDR3 is 11 amino acids long. J was trimmed by 8 bases and V by 6 bases; bases with no gene match: 3. CDR1 MDHEN and CDR2 SYDVKM come from the germline V gene. DNA of the CDR3: TGTGCCAGCAGCCGAGGGGGCGGCTACACCTTC. It translates to CASSRGGGYTF.

This clone was seen only a few times. The sample has other DNA sequences that encode this CDR3 too. The chain couples TRBV3-1 (or the pseudogene TRBV3-2) to TRBJ1-1; D is unresolved. V was trimmed by 2 bases and J by 1 base, leaving 5 bases between them. CDR3 length: 13 residues. Germline CDR1 and CDR2: LGHDT and YNNKEL (reference sequence). Written as DNA, the CDR3 is TGTGCCAGCAGCCAATCGGGGAACACTGAAGCTTTCTTT. As protein: CASSQSGNTEAFF.

The count of this clone is one. The rearrangement links TRBV11-2 to TRBJ2-1; possibly TRBD1 or TRBD2 for D (5 bases each). The CDR3 runs to 13 residues. Trimming took 5 bases from V and 5 from J, leaving 10 bases between them. CDR1 SGHAT and CDR2 FQNNGV come from the germline V gene. This chain's CDR3 is CASSPGTNNEQFF. Written as DNA, the CDR3 is TGTGCCAGCAGCCCGGGGACGAACAATGAGCAGTTCTTC. The full variable domain, completed using reference TRBV11-2 and TRBJ2-1, is EAGVAQSPRYKIIEKRQSVAFWCNPISGHATLYWYQQILGQGPKLLIQFQNNGVVDDSQLPKDRFSAERLKGVDSTLKIQPAKLEDSAVYLCASSPGTNNEQFFGPGTRLTVL.

This sequence joins TRBV5-4 and TRBJ1-4, with D possibly matching TRBD1 (6 bases). The V end lost 1 base, the J end lost 6 bases, and 16 bases lay between the germline ends. The germline gives CDR1 SGHNT, CDR2 YYREEE (reference sequence). The CDR3 is 16 amino acids. The CDR3 region has the DNA TGTGCCAGCAGCTTGCCTTTCCGAGGGGGAGATGAAAAACTGTTTTTT. It yields the protein CASSLPFRGGDEKLFF. The full variable domain, its missing parts supplied by reference TRBV5-4 and TRBJ1-4, is ETGVTQSPTHLIKTRGQQVTLRCSSQSGHNTVSWYQQALGQGPQFIFQYYREEENGRGNFPPRFSGLQFPNYSSELNVNALELDDSALYLCASSLPFRGGDEKLFFGSGTQLSVL.

This rearrangement joins TRBV19 to TRBJ1-1; D possibly corresponds to TRBD1 (5 bases). Germline-derived CDR1 and CDR2 are LNHDA and SQIVND (reference sequence). The CDR3 totals 18 residues. V lost 3 bases and J lost 6, with 26 bases in between. In nucleotides, the CDR3 is TGTGCCAGTAGTATCGGACACTGGGACGGAAGGGGTCGGTCTGAAGCTTTCTTT. Translation gives CASSIGHWDGRGRSEAFF.

This clone showed up just a few times. This rearrangement joins TRBV7-9 to TRBJ1-2; tentatively, D is TRBD1 (5 bases). This CDR3 is built from 15 residues. Trimming removed 5 bases from V and 1 base from J, with 14 bases in between. CDR1 and CDR2 (germline): SEHNR, FQNEAQ (reference sequence). The CDR3 sequence is CASSHSWGNNYGYTF. DNA for the CDR3: TGTGCCAGCAGCCATTCTTGGGGGAATAACTATGGCTACACCTTC.

This clone was seen a handful of times. The J gene is TRBJ2-1, the V gene TRBV6-1; D not certain. Per the germline V gene, CDR1 is MNHNS and CDR2 is SASEGT. The V gene lost 3 bases and the J gene lost 7 bases, with 7 bases spanning the gap. This CDR3 spans 12 amino acids. CDR3 coding DNA: TGTGCCAGCAGTGACCCTGGTAATGAGCAGTTCTTC. Protein product: CASSDPGNEQFF.

This clone was observed a few times. The genes are TRBV12-3 or TRBV12-4 and TRBJ1-1; D perhaps matches TRBD1 (5 bases). Trimming took off 4 bases at V and 1 base at J, with 7 bases between the two ends. CDR3 length: 13 residues. DNA of the CDR3: TGTGCCAGCAGTTGGGGCAAGAACACTGAAGCTTTCTTT. This sequence encodes CASSWGKNTEAFF.

The chain recombines TRBV29-1 with TRBJ1-2; D not certain. Trimming removed 4 bases at V and 8 bases at J, with 11 bases between. Per the germline V gene, CDR1 is SQVTM and CDR2 is ANQGSEA. The CDR3 runs to 11 residues. CDR3 amino acids: CSVGWGSGYTF. In nucleotides, the CDR3 is TGCAGCGTTGGCTGGGGATCCGGCTACACCTTC.

The rearrangement joins TRBV4-3 to TRBJ1-2; D call uncertain. The CDR3 covers 13 residues. Germline CDR1 reads LGHNA; CDR2 reads YSLEER. The V end lost 0 bases, the J end lost 8 bases, and 10 bases lay between the germline ends. CDR3 bases: TGCGCCAGCAGCCAAGATAAGGGTCTGGGCTACACCTTC. It translates to CASSQDKGLGYTF.

This clone was counted a single time. This sample includes further DNA sequences coding for the same CDR3. V is TRBV28 and J is TRBJ1-2; D is ambiguous. Germline V gene sequence: CDR1 MDHEN, CDR2 SYDVKM. Trimming stripped 2 bases from V and 2 bases from J, with 3 bases between. The CDR3 totals 12 residues. CDR3 region: CASSLANYGYTF. As DNA, the CDR3 is TGTGCCAGCAGTTTAGCGAACTATGGCTACACCTTC.

This rearrangement joins TRBV6-5 to TRBJ1-1; D gene ambiguous. The CDR3 totals 15 residues. V gave up 5 bases and J gave up 1 base, with 14 bases separating them. In germline, CDR1 is MNHEY, CDR2 SVGAGI. CDR3 in DNA: TGTGCCAGCAGTCCATCCCCCTTAGGGAACACTGAAGCTTTCTTT. This codes for CASSPSPLGNTEAFF.

The chain uses TRBV2 and TRBJ2-4; 8 bases line up with TRBD2. The CDR3 totals 15 residues. Per the germline V gene, CDR1 is SNHLY and CDR2 is FYNNEI. V shed 10 bases, J shed 0 bases, and the junction held 8 bases outside the gene matches. Written as DNA, the CDR3 is TGTGCCACTACGGGGGGGGCATTAGCCAAAAACATTCAGTACTTC. The encoded protein is CATTGGALAKNIQYF.

This clone was counted a single time. The chain carries TRBV9 and TRBJ1-1; 10 bases line up with TRBD1. Germline V gene sequence: CDR1 SGDLS, CDR2 YYNGEE. This CDR3 spans 17 amino acids. After removal of 3 bases from V and 1 base from J, the junction contained 9 bases not matched to a gene. CDR3 amino acids: CASSGWTGGFGNTEAFF. The CDR3 nucleotides read TGTGCCAGCAGCGGTTGGACAGGGGGGTTCGGGAACACTGAAGCTTTCTTT.

The chain has TRBV19 and TRBJ2-3; the match to TRBD1 covers 10 bases. The CDR3 has 17 residues. Germline CDR1 is LNHDA and CDR2 is SQIVND (reference sequence). V dropped 1 base and J dropped 5; count of bases not matched to a gene: 9. For the CDR3, the DNA is TGTGCCAGTAGTATAGCGCTGACAGGGGGCGGTGGAGATACGCAGTATTTT. This translates into CASSIALTGGGGDTQYF. The full variable domain, with the rest looked up from reference TRBV19 and TRBJ2-3, is DGGITQSPKYLFRKEGQNVTLSCEQNLNHDAMYWYRQDPGQGLRLIYYSQIVNDFQKGDIAEGYSVSREKKESFPLTVTSAQKNPTAFYLCASSIALTGGGGDTQYFGPGTRLTVL.

This clone was found once. This chain uses TRBV7-9 with TRBJ2-1, with 8 bases identical to TRBD2. The ends lost 6 bases at V and 5 bases at J; junction bases unmatched: 9. Germline V gives CDR1 SEHNR, CDR2 FQNEAQ (reference sequence). The CDR3 runs 15 residues. In DNA form, the CDR3 reads TGTGCCAGCAGTCAGCCGACTAGCGCGGACAATGAGCAGTTCTTC. This codes for CASSQPTSADNEQFF. The whole variable domain, remainder taken from reference TRBV7-9 and TRBJ2-1, is DTGVSQNPRHKITKRGQNVTFRCDPISEHNRLYWYRQTLGQGPEFLTYFQNEAQLEKSRLLSDRFSAERPKGSFSTLEIQRTEQGDSAMYLCASSQPTSADNEQFFGPGTRLTVL.

V gene TRBV2 combines with J gene TRBJ2-4; D is unresolved. Trimming stripped 2 bases from V and 1 base from J, with 6 bases between. This CDR3 is 14 amino acids long. Germline assignment: CDR1 SNHLY and CDR2 FYNNEI. CDR3 residues: CASSEQEAKNIQYF. In DNA form, the CDR3 reads TGTGCCAGCAGTGAACAGGAGGCCAAAAACATTCAGTACTTC.

The V gene is TRBV5-1, the J gene TRBJ1-5; no clear D gene. Germline CDR1 SGHRS, CDR2 YFSETQ. Trimming left V 1 base short and J 1 base short, with 9 bases between. There are 15 residues in the CDR3. CDR3 loop: CASSLTDSSNQPQHF. As DNA, the CDR3 is TGCGCCAGCAGCTTGACAGACTCGAGCAATCAGCCCCAGCATTTT.

V gene TRBV6-1 combines with J gene TRBJ2-3, with 9 bases aligning to TRBD2. J gave up 2 bases and V 0 bases, and 3 bases lay outside the gene matches. The CDR3 is 16 amino acids. In germline, CDR1 is MNHNS, CDR2 SASEGT. The CDR3 here is CASSEAPSGTTDTQYF. CDR3 nucleotide sequence: TGTGCCAGCAGTGAAGCTCCTAGCGGGACCACAGATACGCAGTATTTT.

CDR3 coding DNA: TGTGCCAGCAGTGGTGGCTCGGGACAGGGGACCTACGAGCAGTACTTC. Its protein product is CASSGGSGQGTYEQYF. The J gene is TRBJ2-7, the V gene TRBV6-1, with 10 bases identical to TRBD1. Germline V gives CDR1 MNHNS, CDR2 SASEGT. The V and J ends lost 4 bases and 2 bases, in that order; junction bases with no gene match: 8. The CDR3 loop spans 16 amino acids.

The V and J genes are TRBV20-1 and TRBJ2-1, with D possibly TRBD2 on 5 matching bases. The CDR3 length is 14 residues. V lost 3 bases to trimming and J lost 0 bases, with 9 bases between them. Germline V gene data show CDR1 as DFQATT and CDR2 as SNEGSKA (reference sequence). The CDR3 loop reads CSASERRSYNEQFF. Here the CDR3 DNA reads TGCAGTGCTAGTGAGCGGCGCTCCTACAATGAGCAGTTCTTC.

This clone was detected a few times. The chain links TRBV12-3 or TRBV12-4 to TRBJ2-5; possibly TRBD1 for D (6 bases). Trimming pared 5 bases from V and 5 bases from J, leaving 12 bases between. The CDR3 totals 13 residues. The CDR3 nucleotides read TGTGCCAGCAGTCAAGGGGGTCGGGAGACCCAGTACTTC. Protein sequence: CASSQGGRETQYF.

V is TRBV5-1 and J is TRBJ1-2, with 8 bases matching TRBD1. This CDR3 is built from 14 residues. V lost 4 bases and J lost 8; bases outside the gene matches: 10. Germline V gene lookup returns CDR1 SGHRS and CDR2 YFSETQ. DNA for the CDR3: TGCGCCAGCAGCACCAACCCGGGACAGGAGGGCTACACCTTC. Protein sequence: CASSTNPGQEGYTF.

V and J are TRBV10-3 and TRBJ2-1; D possibly corresponds to TRBD2 (6 bases). V lost 3 bases, J lost 4 bases, and 13 bases lay in between. The CDR3 has 15 amino acids. The germline CDR1 and CDR2 sequences are ENHRY and SYGVKD. The CDR3 DNA follows: TGTGCCATCAGTGATTCTCCCGGGAGTTACAATGAGCAGTTCTTC. Translating it yields CAISDSPGSYNEQFF.